This is a list of T cell receptor beta chains from one sample in a study of beta chain features in type 1 diabetes. The method was immunoSEQ multiplex PCR; TCRdb's version includes in-frame clones alone and lacks a portion of them. The sample holds approximately 730,000 clones, about an eighth seen once. The sequenced sample was naive CD4+ T cells from blood. These receptors originate from a man in his late teens or twenties with type 1 diabetes. Both conserved end residues are part of each CDR3. The D gene is left open where the match is weak. Rows give clone size only sometimes, using once, few, many, or a class for an expanded clone.

v_call	d_call	clone_size	j_call	cdr3_aa	cdr3_nt
TRBV5-6	TRBD1	few	TRBJ1-1	CASSSRQGLVNTEAFF	TGTGCCAGCAGCTCTCGACAGGGTTTGGTAAACACTGAAGCTTTCTTT
TRBV21-1	-	few	TRBJ1-2	CASSKVRTLYGYTF	TGTGCCAGCAGCAAAGTACGGACCCTCTATGGCTACACCTTC
TRBV10-3	-	-	TRBJ1-2	CAISEWSREGYGYTF	TGTGCCATCAGTGAGTGGTCCAGGGAGGGCTATGGCTACACCTTC
TRBV2	-	few	TRBJ2-2	CASSVIGELFF	TGTGCCAGCAGTGTAATTGGGGAGCTGTTTTTT
TRBV27	-	few	TRBJ2-1	CASSLGGVAYNEQFF	TGTGCCAGCAGTTTAGGCGGGGTAGCCTACAATGAGCAGTTCTTC
TRBV5-4	TRBD1	few	TRBJ1-1	CASSLGTGGRNTEAFF	TGTGCCAGCAGCCTCGGGACAGGGGGCCGGAACACTGAAGCTTTCTTT
TRBV12-1	-	-	TRBJ2-6	CASSFEPGSHYSGANVLTF	TGTGCCAGCAGCTTTGAACCGGGATCTCACTACTCTGGGGCCAACGTCCTGACTTTC
TRBV30	TRBD2	few	TRBJ2-1	CAWRISGGPYNEQFF	TGTGCCTGGAGAATTAGCGGGGGGCCCTACAATGAGCAGTTCTTC
TRBV6-6	-	few	TRBJ1-1	CASSLTNEAFF	TGTGCCAGCAGTTTGACTAACGAAGCTTTCTTT
TRBV29-1	-	few	TRBJ1-4	CSVEGGSREKLFF	TGCAGCGTTGAAGGGGGATCGCGGGAAAAACTGTTTTTT
TRBV4-1	TRBD2	few	TRBJ2-3	CASSQLSSGGARDTQYF	TGCGCCAGCAGCCAACTCTCTAGCGGGGGGGCTCGAGATACGCAGTATTTT
TRBV28	TRBD2	-	TRBJ2-1	CASRGLAGYNEQFF	TGTGCCAGCAGGGGGCTAGCGGGTTACAATGAGCAGTTCTTC
TRBV27	TRBD2	-	TRBJ2-5	CASGTSAQYQETQYF	TGTGCCAGCGGGACTAGCGCTCAGTACCAAGAGACCCAGTACTTC
TRBV5-6	-	-	TRBJ1-5	CASSLGDQPQHF	TGTGCCAGCAGCTTGGGGGATCAGCCCCAGCATTTT
TRBV28	-	few	TRBJ2-1	CASTPGGLNYNEQFF	TGTGCCAGCACCCCTGGGGGGTTAAACTACAATGAGCAGTTCTTC
TRBV5-1	TRBD1	-	TRBJ1-6	CAGRTGPGNSPLHF	TGCGCCGGCAGGACAGGGCCTGGGAATTCACCCCTCCACTTT
TRBV9	TRBD2	-	TRBJ2-1	CASSVGSGSGGVGEQFF	TGTGCCAGCAGCGTAGGATCGGGAAGCGGGGGGGTCGGTGAGCAGTTCTTC
TRBV10-3	TRBD2	-	TRBJ2-1	CAISDSSGGYNEQFF	TGTGCCATCAGTGACTCTAGCGGGGGGTACAATGAGCAGTTCTTC
TRBV29-1	-	-	TRBJ1-5	CSASGAGEYQPQHF	TGCAGCGCCTCCGGGGCAGGGGAATATCAGCCCCAGCATTTT
TRBV5-1	-	-	TRBJ2-7	CASSTGQPYEQYF	TGCGCCAGCAGCACCGGACAGCCCTACGAGCAGTACTTC
TRBV6-5	TRBD1	-	TRBJ1-1	CASSYAGTGNTEAFF	TGTGCCAGCAGTTACGCCGGGACAGGGAACACTGAAGCTTTCTTT
TRBV2	-	few	TRBJ2-3	CASSPVTSTDTQYF	TGTGCCAGCAGTCCCGTTACTAGCACAGATACGCAGTATTTT
TRBV14	-	-	TRBJ1-1	CASRMRGAGNTEAFF	TGTGCCAGCAGGATGCGGGGCGCCGGGAACACTGAAGCTTTCTTT
TRBV7-8	-	-	TRBJ1-1	CASSLGGGTEAFF	TGTGCCAGCAGCTTGGGGGGCGGCACTGAAGCTTTCTTT
TRBV29-1	TRBD1	-	TRBJ2-5	CSVEPRDRYQETQYF	TGCAGCGTTGAACCCCGGGACAGATACCAAGAGACCCAGTACTTC
TRBV2	-	-	TRBJ1-3	CASRRDTSSGNTIYF	TGTGCCAGCCGAAGGGACACAAGCTCTGGAAACACCATATATTTT
TRBV2	-	-	TRBJ1-4	CASSVWGLIATNEKLFF	TGTGCCAGCAGTGTTTGGGGCCTCATTGCAACTAATGAAAAACTGTTTTTT
TRBV7-3	-	few	TRBJ2-7	CASSLTSTETEQYF	TGTGCCAGCAGCTTAACGTCGACAGAAACCGAGCAGTACTTC
TRBV13	-	-	TRBJ1-3	CASSLGTPGNTIYF	TGTGCCAGCAGCCTAGGGACACCTGGAAACACCATATATTTT
TRBV28	TRBD1	few	TRBJ2-7	CASSLGQEPWEQYF	TGTGCCAGCAGTTTGGGACAGGAGCCATGGGAGCAGTACTTC
TRBV2	TRBD1	-	TRBJ1-1	CASSPMGQGNTEAFF	TGTGCCAGCAGTCCCATGGGACAGGGGAACACTGAAGCTTTCTTT
TRBV7-2	TRBD1	-	TRBJ1-2	CASSLSGTAYGYTF	TGTGCCAGCAGCTTATCCGGGACAGCCTATGGCTACACCTTC
TRBV11-1	TRBD1	few	TRBJ1-2	CATENRGNYGYTF	TGTGCCACCGAAAACAGGGGAAACTATGGCTACACCTTC
TRBV28	TRBD1	-	TRBJ1-4	CASSLGGTVNEKLFF	TGTGCCAGCAGTTTAGGCGGGACAGTTAATGAAAAACTGTTTTTT
TRBV2	TRBD1	-	TRBJ2-7	CARSAGQAFYEQYF	TGTGCCAGGTCGGCGGGACAGGCATTCTACGAGCAGTACTTC
TRBV11-3	-	-	TRBJ1-2	CASSLEVGDYGYTF	TGTGCCAGCAGCTTAGAAGTCGGGGACTATGGCTACACCTTC
TRBV6-6	-	few	TRBJ2-5	CASTLTEIKETQYF	TGTGCCAGCACCCTGACAGAGATCAAAGAGACCCAGTACTTC
TRBV29-1	-	-	TRBJ2-5	CSVVGTQETQYF	TGCAGCGTTGTAGGTACGCAAGAGACCCAGTACTTC
TRBV29-1	TRBD1	-	TRBJ1-4	CSVEVSRGRANEKLFF	TGCAGCGTTGAAGTGAGCAGGGGGCGGGCTAATGAAAAACTGTTTTTT
TRBV27	-	-	TRBJ1-5	CASTPLGSNQPQHF	TGTGCCAGCACCCCTCTGGGGAGTAATCAGCCCCAGCATTTT
TRBV27	-	few	TRBJ2-5	CASSLFGPGTVQETQYF	TGTGCCAGCAGTTTATTTGGCCCGGGGACGGTCCAAGAGACCCAGTACTTC
TRBV10-3	-	-	TRBJ2-2	CAIRAGTANTGELFF	TGTGCCATCAGGGCCGGGACGGCGAACACCGGGGAGCTGTTTTTT
TRBV2	TRBD2	few	TRBJ2-3	CARNKGLAPDTQYF	TGTGCCAGAAATAAGGGACTAGCCCCAGATACGCAGTATTTT
TRBV14	TRBD1	-	TRBJ2-3	CASSHGIWTGWKDTQYF	TGTGCCAGCAGCCACGGTATCTGGACAGGGTGGAAAGATACGCAGTATTTT
TRBV28	-	-	TRBJ1-2	CASSSIANYGYTF	TGTGCCAGCAGTTCAATAGCTAACTATGGCTACACCTTC
TRBV29-1	-	few	TRBJ1-1	CTARAGANTEAFF	TGCACCGCCCGCGCGGGCGCGAACACTGAAGCTTTCTTT
TRBV30	-	-	TRBJ1-4	CAWSVLEKLFF	TGTGCCTGGAGTGTATTAGAAAAACTGTTTTTT
TRBV18	-	-	TRBJ2-5	CASSPGRMRETQYF	TGTGCCAGCTCCCCGGGACGTATGAGGGAGACCCAGTACTTC
TRBV7-8	-	few	TRBJ2-7	CASSLGTNPSYEQYF	TGTGCCAGCAGCTTAGGGACTAACCCTTCCTACGAGCAGTACTTC
TRBV5-1	-	few	TRBJ2-5	CASSVQETQYF	TGCGCCAGCAGCGTGCAAGAGACCCAGTACTTC